Many counts were recorded for the clone carrying this T cell receptor beta chain. The antigen is undetermined. The CDR3 extends over 13 amino acids. CDR1 is SGHDT and CDR2 is YYEEEE in the germline V gene. The V end was cut by 6 bases, the J end by 1 base, with 10 bases between. Individual cDNA molecules each received unique molecular identifiers attached to them. Using its own MiXCR run on the 5' RACE reads, TCRdb lists one record per CDR3 protein. This sample carries about 29,000 distinct CDR3 sequences, roughly 5% of them seen once, and the ten largest clones take 6.3%. The data were taken from a study of early T cells in non-severe SARS-CoV-2 infection. On the study more broadly: From unsorted whole blood, bulk RNA was sequenced, and the chains remained unpaired.

Study results and limitations: Comparison of clonotypes with VDJdb favored anti-spike CD8 responses while missing private and CD4 specificities.

V usage is TRBV5-6 and J usage is TRBJ1-1; D call uncertain. The sample was whole blood. This clonotype was sampled from an adult who was a healthcare worker with PCR-confirmed SARS-CoV-2 infection or an uninfected control (not recorded which). CDR3 nucleotides: TGTGCCAGCACCACCCTTAGGAACACTGAAGCTTTCTTT. Translating it yields CASTTLRNTEAFF.